The 5 T cell receptor beta chains below come from one sample, sequenced in a study of T cells in women clearing cervical HPV infection. TCRdb's copy holds only in-frame clones and misses some; the assay was immunoSEQ multiplex PCR. The table lists 30,000 to 35,000 clones, with roughly 7.2% in the top ten. Sample: blood buffy coat. All receptors derive from a woman between 18 and 70 years old with a cervical HPV16 infection that either progressed to CIN3+ or cleared (not recorded which).

Points on this clone: The CDR3 end falls 3 residues outside the read, so it is completed with the germline J gene. The chain joins TRBV7-3 to TRBJ1-5; 7 bases line up with TRBD1. The V and J ends lost 5 bases and 7 bases, in that order; junction bases with no gene match: 5. This CDR3 has 13 amino acids. CDR1 and CDR2 from the germline V gene are SGHTA and FQGTGA. CDR3 DNA, as far as it was read: TGTGCCAGCAGCCTTACAGGGGACCAGCCC. Residues: CASSLTGDQP. The full CDR3 reads CASSLTGDQPQHF.

The CDR3 loop is CASSPQGNGYTF. The CDR3 DNA, read in part, is TGTGCCAGCAGCCCCCAGGGAAATGGC. The gene calls are TRBV7-9 and TRBJ1-2, with D possibly matching TRBD1 (5 bases). The read stops 3 residues short of the end of the CDR3; the missing end is completed from the germline J gene. The germline CDR1 and CDR2 sequences are SEHNR and FQNEAQ (reference sequence). This CDR3 region has 12 residues. V was cut by 5 bases and J by 6 bases, with 10 bases left in between.

CDR3 in amino acids: CASSLTYEQYF. The sequenced CDR3 bases are TGTGCCAGCAGCCTCACTTACGAG. This rearrangement joins TRBV12-3 or TRBV12-4 to TRBJ2-7; D not certain. Coverage ceases 3 residues before the CDR3 finishes, and the germline J gene fills in the end. The CDR3 is made up of 11 amino acids. V was shortened by 6 bases and J by 4 bases, with 7 bases between the two germline ends.

As to this clone: Read coverage stops 3 residues before the CDR3 terminus; the germline J gene supplies the remainder. The rearrangement uses TRBV12-5 and TRBJ1-5; 7 bases fit TRBD1. The CDR3 covers 16 residues. V trimming: 6 bases; J trimming: 0 bases; junction bases outside the gene matches: 8. Germline assignment: CDR1 LGHNT and CDR2 FRNRAP. Incomplete CDR3 DNA: TGTGCTAGTGGGCCAGGGGGTTCTCTTAGCAATCAGCCC. This translates into CASGPGGSLSNQP. The whole CDR3 protein reads CASGPGGSLSNQPQHF. Full variable domain (rest looked up from reference TRBV12-5 and TRBJ1-5): DARVTQTPRHKVTEMGQEVTMRCQPILGHNTVFWYRQTMMQGLELLAYFRNRAPLDDSGMPKDRFSAEMPDATLATLKIQPSEPRDSAVYFCASGPGGSLSNQPQHFGDGTRLSIL.

In the case of this clone: The read ends 3 residues before the CDR3 terminus; that terminus is restored from the germline J gene. V usage is TRBV19 and J usage is TRBJ1-5; 7 bases are shared with TRBD1. The CDR3 extends over 16 amino acids. Germline V gene lookup returns CDR1 LNHDA and CDR2 SQIVND (reference sequence). V lost 4 bases and J lost 4; bases outside the gene matches: 10. The CDR3 is CASSNRGQATNQPQHF. The CDR3 DNA, read in part, is TGTGCCAGTAGTAACCGAGGACAGGCTACAAATCAGCCC.